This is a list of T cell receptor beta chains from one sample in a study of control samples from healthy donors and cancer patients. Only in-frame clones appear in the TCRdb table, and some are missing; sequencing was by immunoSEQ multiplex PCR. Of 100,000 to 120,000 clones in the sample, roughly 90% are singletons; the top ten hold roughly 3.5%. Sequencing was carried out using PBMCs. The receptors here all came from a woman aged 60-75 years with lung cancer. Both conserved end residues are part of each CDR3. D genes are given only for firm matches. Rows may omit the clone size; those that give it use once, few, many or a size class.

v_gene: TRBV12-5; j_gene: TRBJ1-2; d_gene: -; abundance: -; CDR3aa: CASGLAGRAYTF; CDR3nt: TGTGCTAGTGGTTTGGCGGGCCGCGCCTACACCTTC
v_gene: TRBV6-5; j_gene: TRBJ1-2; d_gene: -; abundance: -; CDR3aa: CASRSSVNYGYTF; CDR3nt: TGTGCCAGCAGATCAAGTGTTAACTATGGCTACACCTTC
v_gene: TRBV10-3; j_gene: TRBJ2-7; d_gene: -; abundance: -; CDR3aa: CAISDFGGDEQYF; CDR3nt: TGTGCCATCAGTGACTTCGGGGGCGACGAGCAGTACTTC
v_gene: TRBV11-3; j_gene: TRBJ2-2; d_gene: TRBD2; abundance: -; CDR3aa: CASSQVLGGGTTGELFF; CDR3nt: TGTGCCAGCAGCCAGGTCCTTGGCGGGGGGACCACCGGGGAGCTGTTTTTT
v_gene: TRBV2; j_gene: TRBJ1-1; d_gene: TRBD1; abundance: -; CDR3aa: CASSERQGPLGGSEAFF; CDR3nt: TGTGCCAGCAGTGAAAGACAGGGGCCCCTCGGGGGTAGTGAAGCTTTCTTT
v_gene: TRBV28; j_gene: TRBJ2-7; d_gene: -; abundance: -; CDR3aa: CASSLTGYEQYF; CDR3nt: TGTGCCAGCAGTTTAACCGGCTACGAGCAGTACTTC
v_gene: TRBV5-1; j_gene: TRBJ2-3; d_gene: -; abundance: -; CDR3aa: CASRGNPSTDTQYF; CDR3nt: TGCGCCAGCAGGGGGAACCCTAGCACAGATACGCAGTATTTT
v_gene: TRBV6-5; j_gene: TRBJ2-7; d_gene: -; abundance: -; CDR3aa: CASIPGKALGYEQYF; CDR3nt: TGTGCCAGCATCCCCGGGAAAGCCCTCGGGTACGAGCAGTACTTC
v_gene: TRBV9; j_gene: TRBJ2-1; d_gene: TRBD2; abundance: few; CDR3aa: CASSSLAGGAYNEQFF; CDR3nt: TGTGCCAGCAGCTCATTAGCGGGAGGCGCGTACAATGAGCAGTTCTTC
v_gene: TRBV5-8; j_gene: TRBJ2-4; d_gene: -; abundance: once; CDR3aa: CASRSRLEAKNIQYF; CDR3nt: TGTGCCAGCAGGTCACGACTTGAGGCCAAAAACATTCAGTACTTC
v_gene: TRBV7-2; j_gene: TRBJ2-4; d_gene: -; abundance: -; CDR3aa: CASSLIPGADIQYF; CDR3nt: TGTGCCAGCAGCTTAATTCCAGGGGCGGACATTCAGTACTTC
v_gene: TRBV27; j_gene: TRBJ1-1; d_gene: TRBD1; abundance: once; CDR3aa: CASSKIGTARSLNTEAFF; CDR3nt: TGTGCCAGCAGTAAAATCGGGACAGCCCGATCTCTGAACACTGAAGCTTTCTTT
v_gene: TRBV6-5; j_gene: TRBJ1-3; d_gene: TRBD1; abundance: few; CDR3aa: CASSYSRQGLRNTIYF; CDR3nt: TGTGCCAGCAGTTACTCGAGACAGGGGCTGAGAAACACCATATATTTT
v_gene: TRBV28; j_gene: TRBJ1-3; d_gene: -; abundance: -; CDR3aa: CASRDSLSGNTIYF; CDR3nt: TGTGCCAGCAGGGATTCTCTCTCTGGAAACACCATATATTTT
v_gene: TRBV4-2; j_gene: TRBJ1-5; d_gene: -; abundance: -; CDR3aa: CASSQEAIGAHQPQHF; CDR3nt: TGTGCCAGCAGCCAAGAGGCGATCGGGGCGCATCAGCCCCAGCATTTT
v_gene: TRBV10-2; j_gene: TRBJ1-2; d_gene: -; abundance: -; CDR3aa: CASSPGLYGYTF; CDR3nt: TGCGCCAGCAGCCCAGGGCTCTATGGCTACACCTTC
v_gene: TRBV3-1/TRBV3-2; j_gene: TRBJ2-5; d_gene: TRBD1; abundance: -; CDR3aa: CASRRQGPETQYF; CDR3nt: TGTGCCAGCAGGCGACAGGGTCCGGAGACCCAGTACTTC
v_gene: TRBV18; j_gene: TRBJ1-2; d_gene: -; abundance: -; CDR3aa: CASSPPNTGGYTF; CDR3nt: TGTGCCAGCTCACCACCCAATACAGGTGGCTACACCTTC
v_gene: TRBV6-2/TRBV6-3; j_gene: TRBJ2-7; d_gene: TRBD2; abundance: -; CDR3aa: CASSVPPGSGHFSSYEQYF; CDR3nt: TGTGCCAGCAGTGTACCGCCTGGTAGCGGGCACTTTAGCTCCTACGAGCAGTACTTC
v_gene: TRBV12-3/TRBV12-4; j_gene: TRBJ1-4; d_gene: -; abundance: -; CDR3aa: CASSLPPDEKLFF; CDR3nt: TGTGCCAGCAGTTTGCCCCCGGATGAAAAACTGTTTTTT
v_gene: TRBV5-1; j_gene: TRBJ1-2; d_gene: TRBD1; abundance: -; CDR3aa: CASSLTGEENYGYTF; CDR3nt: TGCGCCAGCAGCCTGACAGGGGAGGAGAACTATGGCTACACCTTC
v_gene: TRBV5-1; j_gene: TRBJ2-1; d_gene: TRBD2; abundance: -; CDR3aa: CASSAGTSGSPSYNEQFF; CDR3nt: TGCGCCAGCAGCGCCGGGACTAGCGGTTCTCCCTCCTACAATGAGCAGTTCTTC
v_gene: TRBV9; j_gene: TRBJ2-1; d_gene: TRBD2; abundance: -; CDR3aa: CASGQAGGRNEQFF; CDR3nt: TGTGCCAGCGGTCAAGCGGGAGGGAGGAATGAGCAGTTCTTC
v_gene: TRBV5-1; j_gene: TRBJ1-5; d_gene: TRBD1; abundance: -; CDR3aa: CASSLGSLGQGTQPQHF; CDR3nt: TGCGCCAGCAGCTTGGGGAGCCTAGGACAGGGGACCCAGCCCCAGCATTTT
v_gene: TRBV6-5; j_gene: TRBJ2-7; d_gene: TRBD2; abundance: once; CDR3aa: CASSSAVYPGGWQYF; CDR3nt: TGTGCCAGCAGTAGCGCGGTTTATCCGGGGGGGTGGCAGTACTTC
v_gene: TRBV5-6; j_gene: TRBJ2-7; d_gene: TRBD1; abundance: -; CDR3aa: CASSHRQGYEQYF; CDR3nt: TGTGCCAGCAGCCACCGACAGGGCTACGAGCAGTACTTC
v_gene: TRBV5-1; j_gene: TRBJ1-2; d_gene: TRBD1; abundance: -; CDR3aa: CASSPRQGDYGYTF; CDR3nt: TGCGCCAGCAGCCCCCGACAGGGAGACTATGGCTACACCTTC
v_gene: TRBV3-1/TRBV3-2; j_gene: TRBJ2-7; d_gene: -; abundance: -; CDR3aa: CASSRYRGGSYEQYF; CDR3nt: TGTGCCAGCAGCCGCTACAGGGGGGGATCTTACGAGCAGTACTTC
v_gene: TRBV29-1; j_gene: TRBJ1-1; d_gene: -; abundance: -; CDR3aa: CSVGGRGIPEAFF; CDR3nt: TGCAGCGTTGGTGGCAGGGGTATTCCTGAAGCTTTCTTT
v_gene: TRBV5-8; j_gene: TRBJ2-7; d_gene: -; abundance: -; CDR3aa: CASSLKQGSSYEQYF; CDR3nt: TGTGCCAGCAGCTTGAAGCAGGGGAGCTCCTACGAGCAGTACTTC
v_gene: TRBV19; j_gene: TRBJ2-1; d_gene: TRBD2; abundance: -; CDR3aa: CASSIRLAGDNEQFF; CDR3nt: TGTGCCAGTAGTATAAGACTAGCGGGGGACAATGAGCAGTTCTTC
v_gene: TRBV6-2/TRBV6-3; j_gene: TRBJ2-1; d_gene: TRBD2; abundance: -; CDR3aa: CASSFGLAGGGEQFF; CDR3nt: TGTGCCAGCAGTTTCGGACTAGCGGGAGGGGGTGAGCAGTTCTTC
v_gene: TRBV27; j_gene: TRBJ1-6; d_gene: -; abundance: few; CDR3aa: CASRASLNSPLHF; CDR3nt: TGTGCCAGCAGAGCTTCACTTAATTCACCCCTCCACTTT
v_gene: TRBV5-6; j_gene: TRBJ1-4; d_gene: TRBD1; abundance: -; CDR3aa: CASSLLAGGNEKLFF; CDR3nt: TGTGCCAGCAGCTTGTTGGCAGGGGGGAATGAAAAACTGTTTTTT
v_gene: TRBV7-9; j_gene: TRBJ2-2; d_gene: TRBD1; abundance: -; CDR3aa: CASSLGGTAITGELFF; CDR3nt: TGTGCCAGCAGCTTAGGGGGGACAGCGATCACCGGGGAGCTGTTTTTT
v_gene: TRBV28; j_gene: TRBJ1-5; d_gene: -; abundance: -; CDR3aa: CASSGDSNQPQHF; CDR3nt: TGTGCCAGCAGTGGGGACAGCAATCAGCCCCAGCATTTT
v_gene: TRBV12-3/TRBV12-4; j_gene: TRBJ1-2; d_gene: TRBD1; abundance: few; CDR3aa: CASSYDRVYGYTF; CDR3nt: TGTGCCAGCAGCTATGACAGGGTCTATGGCTACACCTTC
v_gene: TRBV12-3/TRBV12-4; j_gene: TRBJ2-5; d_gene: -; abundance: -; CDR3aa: CASSSRETQYF; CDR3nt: TGTGCCAGCAGTTCCCGGGAGACCCAGTACTTC
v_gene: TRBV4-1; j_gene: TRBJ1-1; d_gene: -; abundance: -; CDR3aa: CASRSPGRLNTEAFF; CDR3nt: TGCGCCAGCAGGTCTCCGGGACGATTGAACACTGAAGCTTTCTTT
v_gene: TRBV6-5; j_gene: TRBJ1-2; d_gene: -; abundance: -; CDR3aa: CASSPTPESRGYTF; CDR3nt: TGTGCCAGCTCCCCGACCCCCGAGAGTAGGGGCTACACCTTC
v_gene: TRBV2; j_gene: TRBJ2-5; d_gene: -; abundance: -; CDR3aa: CASSAGLTQYF; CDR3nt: TGTGCCAGCAGCGCCGGGTTAACCCAGTACTTC
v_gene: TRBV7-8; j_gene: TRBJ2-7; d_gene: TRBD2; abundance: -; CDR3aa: CASSLEAGGSEQYF; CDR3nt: TGTGCCAGCAGCTTAGAAGCGGGAGGGTCCGAGCAGTACTTC
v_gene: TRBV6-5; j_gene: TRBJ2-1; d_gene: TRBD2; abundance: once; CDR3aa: CASSYAGLATYNEQFF; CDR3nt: TGTGCCAGCAGTTACGCGGGACTAGCGACCTACAATGAGCAGTTCTTC
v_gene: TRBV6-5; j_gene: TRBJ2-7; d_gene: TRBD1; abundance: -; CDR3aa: CASSSSTGFTSYEQYF; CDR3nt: TGTGCCAGCAGTTCCTCGACAGGGTTCACTTCCTACGAGCAGTACTTC
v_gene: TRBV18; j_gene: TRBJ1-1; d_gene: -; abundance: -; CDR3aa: CASSSEIKVGF; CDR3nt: TGTGCCAGCTCATCGGAGATAAAGGTTGGGTTT
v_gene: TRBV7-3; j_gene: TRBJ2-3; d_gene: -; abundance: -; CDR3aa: CASSRTAGAFTDTQYF; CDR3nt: TGTGCCAGCAGCCGGACGGCCGGGGCCTTCACAGATACGCAGTATTTT
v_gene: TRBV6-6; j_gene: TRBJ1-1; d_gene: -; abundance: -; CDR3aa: CASSYGRIEAFF; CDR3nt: TGTGCCAGCAGTTACGGCAGGATTGAAGCTTTCTTT
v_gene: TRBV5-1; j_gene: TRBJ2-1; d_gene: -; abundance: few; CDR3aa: CASSLARAGGYNEQFF; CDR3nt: TGCGCCAGCAGCTTGGCCAGGGCAGGAGGTTACAATGAGCAGTTCTTC
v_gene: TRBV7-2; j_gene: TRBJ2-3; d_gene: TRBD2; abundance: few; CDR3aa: CASSIRDYSTDTQYF; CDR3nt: TGTGCCAGCAGCATACGGGACTACTCCACAGATACGCAGTATTTT